Described below is a single T cell receptor beta chain sequence and its context. Trimming removed 1 base from V and 2 bases from J; junction bases left unmatched: 2. Germline V gives CDR1 SGDLS, CDR2 YYNGEE. The CDR3 sequence is 14 residues long. This table comes from immunoSEQ multiplex PCR, and its TCRdb copy is limited to in-frame clones, with some not included. The table includes around 80,000 clones, 90% to 95% detected once. The data stem from a study of T cell changes during pregnancy in multiple sclerosis. This sequence was found in a female donor with multiple sclerosis, enrolled in a pregnancy study. V usage is TRBV9 and J usage is TRBJ1-1; TRBD1 matches at 7 bases. Sequencing used peripheral blood, obtained in the second trimester of pregnancy. The CDR3 here is CASSVQGGNTEAFF. CDR3 DNA sequence: TGTGCCAGCAGCGTACAGGGGGGTAACACTGAAGCTTTCTTT.